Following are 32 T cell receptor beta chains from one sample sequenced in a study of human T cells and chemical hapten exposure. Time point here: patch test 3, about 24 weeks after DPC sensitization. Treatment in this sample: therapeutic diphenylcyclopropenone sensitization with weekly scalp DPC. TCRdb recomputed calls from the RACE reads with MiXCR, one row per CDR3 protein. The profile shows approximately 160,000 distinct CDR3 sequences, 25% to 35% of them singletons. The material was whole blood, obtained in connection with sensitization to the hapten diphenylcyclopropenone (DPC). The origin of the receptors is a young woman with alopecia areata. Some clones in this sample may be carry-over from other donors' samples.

The CDR3 DNA reads as TGCGCCAGCAGCCAAGCTGGGGGGGCAACCTATGGCTACACCTTC. This translates into CASSQAGGATYGYTF. J is TRBJ1-2 and V is TRBV4-3, with D maybe TRBD1 (6 bases). Germline values: CDR1 LGHNA, CDR2 YSLEER. CDR3 length: 15 amino acids. Trimming stripped 1 base from V and 4 bases from J, with 13 bases between.

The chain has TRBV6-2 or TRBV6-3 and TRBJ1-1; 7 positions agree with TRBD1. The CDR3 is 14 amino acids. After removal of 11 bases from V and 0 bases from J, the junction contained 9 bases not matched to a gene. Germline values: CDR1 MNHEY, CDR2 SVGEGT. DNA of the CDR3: TGTGCCGCGCGGGACAGCCTTCTGAACACTGAAGCTTTCTTT. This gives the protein CAARDSLLNTEAFF.

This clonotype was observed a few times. CDR3 in amino acids: CSASGGGFTDTQYF. The CDR3, as DNA: TGCAGTGCTAGCGGGGGGGGATTCACAGATACGCAGTATTTT. The chain joins TRBV20-1 to TRBJ2-3; 8 bases line up with TRBD2. V was pared by 3 bases and J by 2 bases, with 4 bases of the junction left unmatched. The CDR3 has 14 amino acids. The germline V gene has CDR1 DFQATT and CDR2 SNEGSKA (reference sequence).

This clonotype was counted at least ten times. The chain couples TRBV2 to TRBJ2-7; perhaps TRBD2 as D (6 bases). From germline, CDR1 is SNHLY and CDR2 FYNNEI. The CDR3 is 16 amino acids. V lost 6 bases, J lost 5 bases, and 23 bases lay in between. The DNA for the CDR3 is TGTGCCAGCAGCCGGGACCCCGGGACTCGAGGCCACGAGCAGTACTTC. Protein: CASSRDPGTRGHEQYF.

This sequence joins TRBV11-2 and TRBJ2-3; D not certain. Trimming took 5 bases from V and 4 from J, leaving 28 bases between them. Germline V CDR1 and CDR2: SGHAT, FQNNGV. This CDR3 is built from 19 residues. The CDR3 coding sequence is TGTGCCAGCAGCCACCCCGTAGGTTCCAGTCACCAACCTGCAGATACGCAGTATTTT. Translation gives CASSHPVGSSHQPADTQYF.

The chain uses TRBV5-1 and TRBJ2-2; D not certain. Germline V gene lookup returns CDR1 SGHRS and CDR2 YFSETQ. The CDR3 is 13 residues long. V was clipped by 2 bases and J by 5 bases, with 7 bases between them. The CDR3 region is CASSFGTTGELFF. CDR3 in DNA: TGCGCCAGCAGCTTCGGCACTACCGGGGAGCTGTTTTTT.

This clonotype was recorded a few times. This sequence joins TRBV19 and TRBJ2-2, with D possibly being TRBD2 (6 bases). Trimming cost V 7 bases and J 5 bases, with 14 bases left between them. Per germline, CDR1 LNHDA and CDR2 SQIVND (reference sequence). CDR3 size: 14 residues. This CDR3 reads CASIPRGLTGELFF. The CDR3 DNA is TGTGCCAGTATCCCCCGGGGACTTACCGGGGAGCTGTTTTTT.

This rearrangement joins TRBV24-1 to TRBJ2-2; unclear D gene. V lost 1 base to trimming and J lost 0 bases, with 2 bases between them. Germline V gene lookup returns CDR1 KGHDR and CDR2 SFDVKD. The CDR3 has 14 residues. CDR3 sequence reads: CATSDFPNTGELFF. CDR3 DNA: TGTGCCACCAGTGATTTTCCGAACACCGGGGAGCTGTTTTTT.

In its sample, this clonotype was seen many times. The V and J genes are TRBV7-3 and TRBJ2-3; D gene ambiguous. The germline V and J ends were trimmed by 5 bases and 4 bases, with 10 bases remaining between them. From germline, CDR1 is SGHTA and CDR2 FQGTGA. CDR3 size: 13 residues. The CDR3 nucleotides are TGTGCCAGCAGCGCCCTACGGGCAGATACGCAGTATTTT. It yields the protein CASSALRADTQYF.

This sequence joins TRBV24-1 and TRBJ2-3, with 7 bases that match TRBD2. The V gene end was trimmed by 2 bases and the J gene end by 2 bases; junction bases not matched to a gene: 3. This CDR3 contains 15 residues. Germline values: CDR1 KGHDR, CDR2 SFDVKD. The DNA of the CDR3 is TGTGCCACCAGTGATTCTAGCGGAGCCACAGATACGCAGTATTTT. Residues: CATSDSSGATDTQYF.

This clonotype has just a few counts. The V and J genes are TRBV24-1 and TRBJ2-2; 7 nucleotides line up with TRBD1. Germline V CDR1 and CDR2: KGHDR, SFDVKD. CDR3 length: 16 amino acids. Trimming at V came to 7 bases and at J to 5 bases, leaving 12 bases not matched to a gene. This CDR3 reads CATRPGQAPGTGELFF. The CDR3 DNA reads TGTGCCACCAGGCCCGGACAGGCTCCGGGGACCGGGGAGCTGTTTTTT.

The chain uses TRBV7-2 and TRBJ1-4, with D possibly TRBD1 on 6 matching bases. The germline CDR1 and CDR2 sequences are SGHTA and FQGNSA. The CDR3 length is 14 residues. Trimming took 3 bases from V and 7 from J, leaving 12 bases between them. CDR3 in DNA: TGTGCCAGCAGCTTGGCAGGGGCAGGTGAAAAACTGTTTTTT. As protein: CASSLAGAGEKLFF.

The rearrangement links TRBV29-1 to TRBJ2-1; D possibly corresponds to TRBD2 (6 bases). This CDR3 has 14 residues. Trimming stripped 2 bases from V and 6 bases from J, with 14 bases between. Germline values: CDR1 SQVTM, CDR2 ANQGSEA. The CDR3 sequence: CSVERAEGLNEQFF. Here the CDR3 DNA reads TGCAGCGTTGAAAGGGCGGAGGGGCTCAATGAGCAGTTCTTC.

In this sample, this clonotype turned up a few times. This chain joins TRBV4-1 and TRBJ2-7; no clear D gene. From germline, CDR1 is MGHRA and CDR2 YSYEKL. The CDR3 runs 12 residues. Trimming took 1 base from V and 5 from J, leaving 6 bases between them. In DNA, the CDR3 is TGCGCCAGCAGCCAAGTGGGCCACGAGCAGTACTTC. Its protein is CASSQVGHEQYF.

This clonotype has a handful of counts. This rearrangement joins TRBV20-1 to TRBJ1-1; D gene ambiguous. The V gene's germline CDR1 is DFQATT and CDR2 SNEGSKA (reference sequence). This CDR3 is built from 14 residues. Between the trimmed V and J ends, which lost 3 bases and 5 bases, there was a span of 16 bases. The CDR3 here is CSASSVTGRTEAFF. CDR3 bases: TGCAGTGCTAGCTCGGTAACTGGGAGGACTGAAGCTTTCTTT.

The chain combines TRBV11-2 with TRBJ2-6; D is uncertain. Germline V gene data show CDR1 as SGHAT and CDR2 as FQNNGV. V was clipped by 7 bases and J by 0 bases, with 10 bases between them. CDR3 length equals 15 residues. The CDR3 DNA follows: TGTGCCAGCACCCCGCTGGGCTCTGGGGCCAACGTCCTGACTTTC. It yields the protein CASTPLGSGANVLTF.

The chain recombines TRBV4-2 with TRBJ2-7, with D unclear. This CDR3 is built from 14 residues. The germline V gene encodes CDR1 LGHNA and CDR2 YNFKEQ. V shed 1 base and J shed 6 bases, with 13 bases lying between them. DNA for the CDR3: TGTGCCAGCAGCCAAGGAATGAGCAACCTCGAGCAGTACTTC. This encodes CASSQGMSNLEQYF.

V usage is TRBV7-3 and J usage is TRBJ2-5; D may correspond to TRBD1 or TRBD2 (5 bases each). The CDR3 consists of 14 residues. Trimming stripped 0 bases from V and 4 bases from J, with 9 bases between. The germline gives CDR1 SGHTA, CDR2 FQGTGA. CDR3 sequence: CASSLTGPGETQYF. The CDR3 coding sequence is TGTGCCAGCAGCTTAACGGGACCAGGAGAGACCCAGTACTTC.

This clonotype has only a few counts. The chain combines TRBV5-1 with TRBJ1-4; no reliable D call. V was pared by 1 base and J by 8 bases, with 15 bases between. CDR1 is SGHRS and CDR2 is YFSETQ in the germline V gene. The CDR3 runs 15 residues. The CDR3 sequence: CASSLYGDSVEKLFF. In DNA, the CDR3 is TGCGCCAGCAGCTTGTACGGGGATTCGGTCGAAAAACTGTTTTTT.

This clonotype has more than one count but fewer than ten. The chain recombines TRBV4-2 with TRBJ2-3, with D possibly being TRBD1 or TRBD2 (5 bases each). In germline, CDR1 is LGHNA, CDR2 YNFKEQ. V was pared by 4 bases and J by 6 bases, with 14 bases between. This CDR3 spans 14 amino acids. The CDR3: CASSPRGSGDTQYF. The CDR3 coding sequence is TGTGCCAGCAGCCCTAGGGGATCGGGGGATACGCAGTATTTT.

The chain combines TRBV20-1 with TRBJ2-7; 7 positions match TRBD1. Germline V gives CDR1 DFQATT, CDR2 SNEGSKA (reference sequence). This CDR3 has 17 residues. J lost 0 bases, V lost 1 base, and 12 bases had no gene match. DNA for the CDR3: TGCAGTGCTAGAGTCCTTTCGGGACAGTTTATCTCCTACGAGCAGTACTTC. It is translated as CSARVLSGQFISYEQYF.

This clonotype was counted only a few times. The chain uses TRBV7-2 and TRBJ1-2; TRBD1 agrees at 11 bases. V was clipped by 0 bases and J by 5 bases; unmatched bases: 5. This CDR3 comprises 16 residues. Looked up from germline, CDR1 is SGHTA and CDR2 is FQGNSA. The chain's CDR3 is CASSLAGQGAEYGYTF. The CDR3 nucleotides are TGTGCCAGCAGCTTAGCAGGACAGGGGGCTGAATATGGCTACACCTTC.

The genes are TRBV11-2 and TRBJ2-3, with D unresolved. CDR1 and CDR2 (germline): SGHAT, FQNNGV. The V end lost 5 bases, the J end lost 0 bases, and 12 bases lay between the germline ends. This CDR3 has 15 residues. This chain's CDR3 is CASSQRTASTDTQYF. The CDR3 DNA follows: TGTGCCAGCAGCCAACGAACGGCTAGCACAGATACGCAGTATTTT.

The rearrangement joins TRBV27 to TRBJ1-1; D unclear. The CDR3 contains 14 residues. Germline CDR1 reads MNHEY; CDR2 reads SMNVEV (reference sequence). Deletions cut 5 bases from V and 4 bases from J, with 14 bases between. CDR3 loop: CASSPPPPGTEAFF. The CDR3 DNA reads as TGTGCCAGCAGTCCCCCTCCCCCCGGCACTGAAGCTTTCTTT.

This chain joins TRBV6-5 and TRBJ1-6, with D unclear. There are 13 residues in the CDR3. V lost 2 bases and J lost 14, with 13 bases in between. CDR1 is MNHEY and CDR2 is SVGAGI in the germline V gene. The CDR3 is CASSYDGISALHF. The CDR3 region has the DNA TGTGCCAGCAGTTACGATGGGATCTCGGCCCTCCACTTT.

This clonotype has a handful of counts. The CDR3 sequence: CASTAISGQGGYTF. In DNA, the CDR3 is TGTGCCAGCACAGCCATCTCGGGGCAAGGTGGCTACACCTTC. The chain joins TRBV3-1 to TRBJ1-2; D perhaps matches TRBD1 (5 bases). The CDR3 is 14 amino acids. Trimming shortened V by 7 bases and J by 7 bases, and 19 bases separated the two germline ends. Looked up from germline, CDR1 is LGHDT and CDR2 is YNNKEL (reference sequence).

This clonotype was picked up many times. CDR3 bases: TGTGCCAGCAAATGGACCGTTCTTAATTCACCCCTCCACTTT. Residues: CASKWTVLNSPLHF. The chain recombines TRBV12-3 or TRBV12-4 with TRBJ1-6; D uncertain. V shed 7 bases and J shed 6 bases, with 13 bases lying between them. This CDR3 contains 14 residues.

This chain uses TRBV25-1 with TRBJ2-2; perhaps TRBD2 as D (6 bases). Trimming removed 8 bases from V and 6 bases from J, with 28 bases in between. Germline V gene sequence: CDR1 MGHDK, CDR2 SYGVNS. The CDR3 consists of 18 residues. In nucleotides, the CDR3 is TGTGCCAGCTCATCCACAGGAGGGAAACGGCCCGATGCCGGGGAGCTGTTTTTT. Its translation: CASSSTGGKRPDAGELFF. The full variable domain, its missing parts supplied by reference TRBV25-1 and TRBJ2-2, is EADIYQTPRYLVIGTGKKITLECSQTMGHDKMYWYQQDPGMELHLIHYSYGVNSTEKGDLSSESTVSRIRTEHFPLTLESARPSHTSQYLCASSSTGGKRPDAGELFFGEGSRLTVL.

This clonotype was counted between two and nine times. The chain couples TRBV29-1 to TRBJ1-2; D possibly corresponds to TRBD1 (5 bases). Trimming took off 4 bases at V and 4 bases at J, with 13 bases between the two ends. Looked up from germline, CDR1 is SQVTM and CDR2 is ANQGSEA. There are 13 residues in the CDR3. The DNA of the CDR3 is TGCAGCGTTGTTACAGGATTGGCCTATGGCTACACCTTC. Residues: CSVVTGLAYGYTF.

CDR3 nucleotides: TGTGCCAGCAGCTGGGACCGTCAAGAGACCCAGTACTTC. It specifies CASSWDRQETQYF. The chain links TRBV27 to TRBJ2-5; TRBD1 or TRBD2 may be the D gene (5 bases each). The CDR3 extends over 13 amino acids. V lost 6 bases, J lost 2 bases, and 10 bases lay in between. Germline assignment: CDR1 MNHEY and CDR2 SMNVEV (reference sequence).

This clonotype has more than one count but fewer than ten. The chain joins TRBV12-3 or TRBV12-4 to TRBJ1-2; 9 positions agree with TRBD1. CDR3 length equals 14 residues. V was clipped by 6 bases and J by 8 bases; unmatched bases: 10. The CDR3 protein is CASSSTGQGGGYTF. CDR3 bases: TGTGCCAGCAGCTCGACGGGACAGGGTGGCGGCTACACCTTC.

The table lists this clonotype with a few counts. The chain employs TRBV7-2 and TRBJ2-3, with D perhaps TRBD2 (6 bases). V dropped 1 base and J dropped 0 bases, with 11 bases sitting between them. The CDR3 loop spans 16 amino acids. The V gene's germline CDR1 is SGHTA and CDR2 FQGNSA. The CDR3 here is CASSLVGTSSTDTQYF. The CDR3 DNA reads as TGTGCCAGCAGCTTAGTTGGGACTTCTAGCACAGATACGCAGTATTTT. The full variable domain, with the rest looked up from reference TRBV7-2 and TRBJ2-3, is GAGVSQSPSNKVTEKGKDVELRCDPISGHTALYWYRQSLGQGLEFLIYFQGNSAPDKSGLPSDRFSAERTGGSVSTLTIQRTQQEDSAVYLCASSLVGTSSTDTQYFGPGTRLTVL.